This T cell receptor beta chain was identified during a study of T-cell reconstitution after alpha-beta-depleted transplantation in children. From germline, CDR1 is MNHNS and CDR2 SASEGT. This CDR3 spans 14 amino acids. The germline V and J ends were trimmed by 6 bases and 0 bases, with 12 bases remaining between them. Many counts were recorded for this clonotype. Construction of the TCRbeta library involved unique molecular identifiers. TCRdb re-called the PCR reads through MiXCR, storing one row per CDR3 protein. The data contain approximately 400,000 distinct CDR3 sequences, approximately 11% of them singletons.

This chain connects TRBV6-1 to TRBJ2-7, with unresolved D. The input for sequencing was PBMCs from the stem cell graft donor, taken from the stem cell graft. This TCR was sampled from a human donor who donated a stem cell graft to a child with acute myeloid leukemia. Here the CDR3 DNA reads TGTGCCAGCAGCCATTTAGGAAACTCCTACGAGCAGTACTTC. This codes for CASSHLGNSYEQYF.